The rows below give T cell receptor beta chains drawn from one sample of a study of early T cells in non-severe SARS-CoV-2 infection. A single record per CDR3 protein comes from TCRdb applying MiXCR to the 5' RACE reads. Here the sample spans about 48,000 distinct CDR3 sequences, around 9.1% being singletons. The specimen was whole blood. These receptors were taken from an adult who was a healthcare worker with PCR-confirmed SARS-CoV-2 infection or an uninfected control (not recorded which). Each CDR3 is given with its conserved first and last residue. D genes are given only for firm matches. Size tells how often a clone was seen (once, few, many) or the class of an expanded clone, and some rows leave it out.

V gene	J gene	D gene	clone size	CDR3 protein	CDR3 DNA
TRBV20-1	TRBJ2-1	TRBD2	many	CSATSGTTRSSYNEQFF	TGCAGTGCTACTAGCGGGACCACTAGGAGCTCCTACAATGAGCAGTTCTTC
TRBV18	TRBJ1-1	TRBD1	few	CASSRQGDTEAFF	TGTGCCAGCTCGAGACAGGGGGACACTGAAGCTTTCTTT
TRBV20-1	TRBJ2-1	.	many	CSALPLEGSSYNEQFF	TGCAGTGCCCTACCCCTAGAGGGGAGTTCCTACAATGAGCAGTTCTTC
TRBV2	TRBJ2-1	TRBD2	few	CASKGLAGANEQFF	TGTGCCAGCAAGGGACTAGCGGGAGCCAATGAGCAGTTCTTC
TRBV3-1	TRBJ1-3	.	many	CASSQETPRAGGNTIYF	TGTGCCAGCAGCCAAGAAACCCCCCGCGCGGGAGGAAACACCATATATTTT
TRBV7-2	TRBJ2-1	.	few	CASSFSPYNEQFF	TGTGCCAGCAGCTTTTCCCCCTACAATGAGCAGTTCTTC
TRBV25-1	TRBJ2-1	TRBD2	many	CASSEWAGGQNEQFF	TGTGCCAGCAGTGAATGGGCGGGAGGGCAGAATGAGCAGTTCTTC
TRBV6-6	TRBJ2-7	.	few	CASSLHIRNEQYF	TGTGCCAGCAGCCTCCATATTAGGAATGAGCAGTACTTC
TRBV5-1	TRBJ2-1	TRBD2	many	CASSPGALAGARGSYNEQFF	TGCGCCAGCAGCCCGGGGGCACTAGCGGGAGCCCGGGGCTCCTACAATGAGCAGTTCTTC
TRBV7-2	TRBJ2-5	.	many	CASSFNLETQYF	TGTGCCAGCAGCTTCAACCTAGAGACCCAGTACTTC
TRBV7-2	TRBJ2-1	.	.	CASSLERGLWLREQFF	TGTGCCAGCAGCTTAGAGAGGGGTTTATGGTTGCGTGAGCAGTTCTTC
TRBV5-4	TRBJ1-1	.	.	CASSLGGRRNTEAFF	TGTGCCAGCAGCTTGGGTGGCAGGAGAAACACTGAAGCTTTCTTT
TRBV19	TRBJ1-2	TRBD1	.	CASRNSGGTYGYTF	TGTGCCAGTAGAAACTCAGGGGGCACCTATGGCTACACCTTC
TRBV18	TRBJ2-5	.	.	CASSPRQKETQYF	TGTGCCAGCTCACCCCGGCAGAAAGAGACCCAGTACTTC
TRBV28	TRBJ1-2	.	many	CASGAKGYGYTF	TGTGCCAGTGGGGCCAAAGGCTATGGCTACACCTTC
TRBV20-1	TRBJ1-5	TRBD1	many	CSVQRTGGTQPQHF	TGCAGTGTTCAGCGCACAGGGGGTACTCAGCCCCAGCATTTT
TRBV7-2	TRBJ2-2	.	many	CASSSPEGVRAGELFF	TGTGCCAGCAGCTCCCCCGAGGGGGTCAGAGCCGGGGAGCTGTTTTTT
TRBV4-1	TRBJ1-1	.	.	CASSQRGFEAFF	TGCGCCAGCAGCCAACGAGGGTTTGAAGCTTTCTTT
TRBV5-1	TRBJ2-4	TRBD2	.	CASSIAGDIQYF	TGCGCCAGCAGCATCGCGGGAGACATTCAGTACTTC
TRBV5-1	TRBJ2-7	TRBD2	.	CASSWTSGYYEQYF	TGCGCCAGCAGCTGGACTAGCGGATACTACGAGCAGTACTTC
TRBV27	TRBJ2-3	.	.	CTSSPSRSATDTQYF	TGTACCAGCAGTCCCTCTAGATCGGCCACAGATACGCAGTATTTT
TRBV5-6	TRBJ2-4	TRBD2	many	CASSLRERGAKNIQYF	TGTGCCAGCAGCTTGCGGGAGCGGGGGGCCAAAAACATTCAGTACTTC
TRBV20-1	TRBJ1-2	TRBD1	.	CSAKPPGQTYGYTF	TGCAGTGCCAAACCCCCGGGACAGACCTATGGCTACACCTTC
TRBV28	TRBJ1-5	.	few	CASSLRGSNNQPQHF	TGTGCCAGCAGTTTACGGGGCAGCAACAATCAGCCCCAGCATTTT
TRBV4-1	TRBJ2-3	.	.	CASSQERGTDTQYF	TGCGCCAGCAGCCAAGAAAGGGGCACAGATACGCAGTATTTT
TRBV7-6	TRBJ2-5	.	many	CASSLAPRAPSAETQYF	TGTGCCAGCAGCTTAGCCCCGCGGGCCCCGTCTGCAGAGACCCAGTACTTC
TRBV13	TRBJ2-3	TRBD1	few	CASSEWGTGLGEDTQYF	TGTGCCAGCAGCGAGTGGGGGACAGGCCTCGGAGAGGATACGCAGTATTTT
TRBV6-5	TRBJ1-3	.	.	CASSYSGVSSGNTIYF	TGTGCCAGCAGTTACTCTGGCGTTTCCTCTGGAAACACCATATATTTT
TRBV7-8	TRBJ1-1	.	.	CASSVRKAGTEAFF	TGTGCCAGCAGCGTTAGGAAGGCGGGAACTGAAGCTTTCTTT
TRBV29-1	TRBJ1-2	.	many	CSVSGGNYGYTF	TGCAGCGTTTCCGGGGGAAACTATGGCTACACCTTC
TRBV20-1	TRBJ2-3	TRBD2	.	CTGTSGGTDTQYF	TGCACCGGGACTAGCGGGGGCACAGATACGCAGTATTTT